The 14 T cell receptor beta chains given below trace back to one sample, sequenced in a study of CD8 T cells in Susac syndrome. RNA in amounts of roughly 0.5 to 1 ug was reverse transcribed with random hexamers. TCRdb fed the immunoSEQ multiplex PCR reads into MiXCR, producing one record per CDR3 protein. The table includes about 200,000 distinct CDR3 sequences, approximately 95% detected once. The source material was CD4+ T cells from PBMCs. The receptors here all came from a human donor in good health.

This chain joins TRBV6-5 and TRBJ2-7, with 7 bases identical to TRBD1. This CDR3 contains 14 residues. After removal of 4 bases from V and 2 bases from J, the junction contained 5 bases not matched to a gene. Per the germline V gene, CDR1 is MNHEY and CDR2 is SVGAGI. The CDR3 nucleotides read TGTGCCAGCAGTTCCGACAGGGTACCCTACGAGCAGTACGTC. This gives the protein CASSSDRVPYEQYV.

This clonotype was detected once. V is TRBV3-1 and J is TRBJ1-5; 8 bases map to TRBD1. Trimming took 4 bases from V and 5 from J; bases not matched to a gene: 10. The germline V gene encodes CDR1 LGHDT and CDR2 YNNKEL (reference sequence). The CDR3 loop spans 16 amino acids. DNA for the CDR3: TGTGCCAGCAGCCCCGGAGACAGGGGATCGGATCAGCCCCAGCATTTT. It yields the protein CASSPGDRGSDQPQHF.

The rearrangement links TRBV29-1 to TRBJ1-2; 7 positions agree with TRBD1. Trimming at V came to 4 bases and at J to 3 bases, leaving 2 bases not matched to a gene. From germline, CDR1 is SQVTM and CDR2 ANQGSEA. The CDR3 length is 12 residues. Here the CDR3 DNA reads TGCAGCGTTGTAGGGACAGACTATGGCTACACCTTC. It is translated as CSVVGTDYGYTF. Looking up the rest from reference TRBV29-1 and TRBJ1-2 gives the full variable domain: SAVISQKPSRDICQRGTSLTIQCQVDSQVTMMFWYRQQPGQSLTLIATANQGSEATYESGFVIDKFPISRPNLTFSTLTVSNMSPEDSSIYLCSVVGTDYGYTFGSGTRLTVV.

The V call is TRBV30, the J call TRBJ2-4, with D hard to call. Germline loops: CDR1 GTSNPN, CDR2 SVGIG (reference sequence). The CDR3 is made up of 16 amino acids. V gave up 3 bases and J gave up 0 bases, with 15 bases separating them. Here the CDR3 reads CAWSPVRDLAKNIQYF. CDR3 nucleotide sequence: TGTGCCTGGAGCCCAGTCCGCGACCTAGCCAAAAACATTCAGTACTTC.

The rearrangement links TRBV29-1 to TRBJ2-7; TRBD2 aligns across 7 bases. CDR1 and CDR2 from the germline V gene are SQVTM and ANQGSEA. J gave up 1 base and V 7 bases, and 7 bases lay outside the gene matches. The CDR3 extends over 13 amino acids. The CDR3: CSATRGGSYEQYF. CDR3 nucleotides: TGCAGCGCCACTCGGGGAGGGTCCTACGAGCAGTACTTC.

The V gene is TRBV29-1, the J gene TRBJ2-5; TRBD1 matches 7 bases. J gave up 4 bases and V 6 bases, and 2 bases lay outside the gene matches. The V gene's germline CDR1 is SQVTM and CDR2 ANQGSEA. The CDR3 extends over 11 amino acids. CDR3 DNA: TGCAGCGTCCGGGACAGAGAGACCCAGTACTTC. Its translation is CSVRDRETQYF.

The CDR3 sequence is CSVERTGVGYGYTF. CDR3 nucleotide sequence: TGCAGCGTAGAACGGACGGGGGTCGGCTATGGCTACACCTTC. This chain links TRBV29-1 with TRBJ1-2; D may be TRBD1 (5 bases). Between the trimmed V and J ends, which lost 6 bases and 4 bases, there was a span of 18 bases. The germline CDR1 and CDR2 sequences are SQVTM and ANQGSEA. The CDR3 consists of 14 residues.

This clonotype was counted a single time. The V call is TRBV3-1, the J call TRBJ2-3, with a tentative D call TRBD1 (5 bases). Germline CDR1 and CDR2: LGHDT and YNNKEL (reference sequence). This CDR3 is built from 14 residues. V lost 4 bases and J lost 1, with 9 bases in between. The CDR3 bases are TGTGCCAGCAGCCCTACACAGGGCACAGATACGCAGTATTTT. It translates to CASSPTQGTDTQYF.

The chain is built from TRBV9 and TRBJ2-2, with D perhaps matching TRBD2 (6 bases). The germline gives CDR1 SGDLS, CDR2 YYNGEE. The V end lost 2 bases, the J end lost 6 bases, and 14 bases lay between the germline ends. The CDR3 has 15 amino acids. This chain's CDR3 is CASSVNRERAGELFF. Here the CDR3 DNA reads TGTGCCAGCAGCGTTAATCGGGAGAGGGCCGGGGAGCTGTTTTTT.

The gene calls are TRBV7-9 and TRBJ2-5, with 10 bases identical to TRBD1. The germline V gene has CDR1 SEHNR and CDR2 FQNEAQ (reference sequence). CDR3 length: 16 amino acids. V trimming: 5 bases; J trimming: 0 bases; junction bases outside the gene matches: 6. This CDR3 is CASSVYGTGDQETQYF. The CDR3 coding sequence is TGTGCCAGCAGCGTTTACGGGACAGGGGACCAAGAGACCCAGTACTTC.

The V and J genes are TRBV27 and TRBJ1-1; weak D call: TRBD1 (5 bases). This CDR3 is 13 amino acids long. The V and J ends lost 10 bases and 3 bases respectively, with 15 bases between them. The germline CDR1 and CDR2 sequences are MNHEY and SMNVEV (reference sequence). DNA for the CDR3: TGTGCCACCTCCCAGACCAGGGACACTGAAGCTTTCTTT. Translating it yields CATSQTRDTEAFF.

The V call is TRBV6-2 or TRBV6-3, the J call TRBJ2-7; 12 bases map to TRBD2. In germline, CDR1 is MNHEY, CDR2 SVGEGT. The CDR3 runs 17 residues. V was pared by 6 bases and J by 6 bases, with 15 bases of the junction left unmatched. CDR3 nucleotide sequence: TGTGCCAGCAGCCCCCCCCTACTAGCGGGAGGCGGAAGCGAGCAGTACGTC. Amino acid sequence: CASSPPLLAGGGSEQYV.

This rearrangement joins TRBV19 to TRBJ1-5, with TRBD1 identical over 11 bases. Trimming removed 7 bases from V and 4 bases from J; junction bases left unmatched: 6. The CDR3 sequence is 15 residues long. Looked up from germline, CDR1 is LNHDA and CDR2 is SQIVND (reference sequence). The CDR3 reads CASMTGTGGNQPQHF. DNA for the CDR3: TGTGCCAGTATGACCGGGACAGGGGGAAATCAGCCCCAGCATTTT. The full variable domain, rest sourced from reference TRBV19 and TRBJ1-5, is DGGITQSPKYLFRKEGQNVTLSCEQNLNHDAMYWYRQDPGQGLRLIYYSQIVNDFQKGDIAEGYSVSREKKESFPLTVTSAQKNPTAFYLCASMTGTGGNQPQHFGDGTRLSIL.

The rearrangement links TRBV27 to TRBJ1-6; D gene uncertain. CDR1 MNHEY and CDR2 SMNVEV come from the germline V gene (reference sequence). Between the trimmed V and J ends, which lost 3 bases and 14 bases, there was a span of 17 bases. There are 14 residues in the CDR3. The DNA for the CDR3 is TGTGCCAGCAGTTTTCGGGGATCCCACAGAGCCCTCCACTTT. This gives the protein CASSFRGSHRALHF.